These 17 T cell receptor beta chains were sequenced from one sample in a study of cytomegalovirus exposure and HLA in healthy donors. The PCR used 60 Vbeta and 13 Jbeta primers. Here immunoSEQ multiplex PCR was the method, and the copy in TCRdb shows in-frame clones only, minus some. The sample shows fewer than 250,000 clones, 80% to 90% of them seen only once. Sequences were obtained from PBMCs. The receptors here all came from a man aged 25-40 years in good health and CMV-seronegative.

The chain joins TRBV4-2 to TRBJ1-3; possibly TRBD1 for D (5 bases). CDR3 length: 15 amino acids. CDR1 LGHNA and CDR2 YNFKEQ come from the germline V gene. Trimming left V 0 bases short and J 1 base short, with 7 bases between. The CDR3 loop is CASSQEGGSGNTIYF. CDR3 sequence (DNA): TGTGCCAGCAGCCAAGAGGGGGGATCTGGAAACACCATATATTTT.

This chain connects TRBV15 to TRBJ1-5; 7 nucleotides match TRBD1. V shed 3 bases, J shed 4 bases, and the junction held 9 bases outside the gene matches. The CDR3 has 16 amino acids. Germline V CDR1 and CDR2: LNHNV, YYDKDF (reference sequence). The CDR3 bases are TGTGCCACCAGCAGTGGAAGGACAGGATGGAATCAGCCCCAGCATTTT. It encodes CATSSGRTGWNQPQHF.

The V gene is TRBV7-9, the J gene TRBJ1-2; weak D call: TRBD1 (5 bases). The CDR3 consists of 15 residues. In germline, CDR1 is SEHNR, CDR2 FQNEAQ (reference sequence). The V end was cut by 6 bases, the J end by 7 bases, with 21 bases between. Here the CDR3 reads CASSTPQFGARGYTF. Written as DNA, the CDR3 is TGTGCCAGCAGTACTCCACAGTTTGGGGCGCGTGGCTACACCTTC.

The chain is built from TRBV27 and TRBJ2-2; 10 bases line up with TRBD2. Per the germline V gene, CDR1 is MNHEY and CDR2 is SMNVEV (reference sequence). The V segment lost 6 bases and the J segment 5 bases; nucleotides outside the gene matches: 12. The CDR3 runs to 17 residues. This CDR3 reads CASRSNSGGAGTGELFF. The DNA of the CDR3 is TGTGCCAGCAGATCGAACAGCGGGGGGGCCGGAACCGGGGAGCTGTTTTTT.

This clone was recorded only once. The chain combines TRBV9 with TRBJ1-3; 9 bases are a match to TRBD1. Germline CDR1 SGDLS, CDR2 YYNGEE. V lost 0 bases to trimming and J lost 5 bases; unmatched junction nucleotides: 9. The CDR3 covers 17 residues. CDR3 bases: TGTGCCAGCAGCGTAGCCCCTGGGACAGGGCTACGAAACACCATATATTTT. This sequence encodes CASSVAPGTGLRNTIYF.

The rearrangement uses TRBV4-1 and TRBJ2-7; the match to TRBD2 covers 9 bases. CDR1 is MGHRA, CDR2 YSYEKL, per germline. The CDR3 runs to 15 residues. The trim removed 2 bases at V and 4 bases at J, leaving 6 bases unmatched. Written as DNA, the CDR3 is TGCGCCAGCAGCCAAATAGCGGGGGCCCAATACGAGCAGTACTTC. Translated, it gives CASSQIAGAQYEQYF.

The chain couples TRBV5-1 to TRBJ2-7; 9 bases line up with TRBD1. Germline V CDR1 and CDR2: SGHRS, YFSETQ. J was trimmed by 0 bases and V by 0 bases; bases with no gene match: 4. This CDR3 spans 16 amino acids. CDR3 nucleotides: TGCGCCAGCAGCTTGGGACCGGGACAGGGCTCCTACGAGCAGTACTTC. Translated, it gives CASSLGPGQGSYEQYF.

This rearrangement joins TRBV6-1 to TRBJ1-5, with 8 bases matching TRBD1. Germline CDR1 reads MNHNS; CDR2 reads SASEGT. The CDR3 is 12 amino acids. CDR3: CGPGQVNQPQHF. In DNA, the CDR3 is TGTGGGCCGGGACAGGTTAATCAGCCCCAGCATTTT.

This clone was recorded a few times. The chain carries TRBV19 and TRBJ1-2; D not certain. Trimming stripped 6 bases from V and 8 bases from J, with 13 bases between. The CDR3 runs to 12 residues. Germline CDR1 is LNHDA and CDR2 is SQIVND (reference sequence). The CDR3 region has the DNA TGTGCCAGTAGCCGGGTGCCGGGAGGCTACACCTTC. Amino acid sequence: CASSRVPGGYTF.

The rearrangement uses TRBV7-8 and TRBJ1-1; the D is unclear. Trimming took off 0 bases at V and 2 bases at J, with 10 bases between the two ends. This CDR3 has 15 amino acids. The germline V gene encodes CDR1 SGHVS and CDR2 FQNEAQ. CDR3 nucleotides: TGTGCCAGCAGCTTAGCGCTCGGTCAAAACACTGAAGCTTTCTTT. Translated: CASSLALGQNTEAFF.

This clone was seen a single time. The chain employs TRBV19 and TRBJ1-5; 12 positions agree with TRBD1. Germline V gene lookup returns CDR1 LNHDA and CDR2 SQIVND (reference sequence). The V gene end was trimmed by 3 bases and the J gene end by 8 bases; junction bases not matched to a gene: 5. The CDR3 extends over 15 amino acids. The CDR3 sequence is CASSIGTGGAEPQHF. CDR3 sequence (DNA): TGTGCCAGTAGTATCGGGACAGGGGGCGCGGAGCCCCAGCATTTT.

The CDR3 reads CASSLVAGIANYGYTF. In DNA, the CDR3 is TGTGCCAGCAGCTTAGTTGCAGGGATCGCAAACTATGGCTACACCTTC. The V and J genes are TRBV7-8 and TRBJ1-2; weak D call: TRBD1 (5 bases). CDR1 is SGHVS and CDR2 is FQNEAQ in the germline V gene. Trimming took off 1 base at V and 2 bases at J, with 14 bases between the two ends. This CDR3 is built from 16 residues.

The J gene is TRBJ2-7, the V gene TRBV4-3, with TRBD1 as a possible D gene (6 bases). In germline, CDR1 is LGHNA, CDR2 YSLEER. The CDR3 loop spans 18 amino acids. V was clipped by 1 base and J by 2 bases, with 21 bases between them. The CDR3 sequence is CASSQVMDSMHNTYEQYF. The CDR3 DNA reads as TGCGCCAGCAGCCAAGTAATGGACAGCATGCATAATACCTACGAGCAGTACTTC.

V is TRBV6-1 and J is TRBJ1-2; no definite D call. Trimming shortened V by 2 bases and J by 10 bases, and 11 bases separated the two germline ends. Germline loops: CDR1 MNHNS, CDR2 SASEGT. The CDR3 totals 12 residues. The CDR3 region has the DNA TGTGCCAGCAGTGAAATCACAGCCCTCTACACCTTC. Translation: CASSEITALYTF.

The chain combines TRBV19 with TRBJ2-6, with D maybe TRBD1 (6 bases). The V end lost 5 bases, the J end lost 1 base, and 9 bases lay between the germline ends. The CDR3 covers 15 residues. From germline, CDR1 is LNHDA and CDR2 SQIVND (reference sequence). CDR3 in DNA: TGTGCCAGTAGTCTCAGGGGTTCTGGGGCCAACGTCCTGACTTTC. It specifies CASSLRGSGANVLTF.

The count of this clone is one. The rearrangement uses TRBV28 and TRBJ1-2; no reliable D call. V was pared by 2 bases and J by 4 bases, with 5 bases between. Germline V gene data show CDR1 as MDHEN and CDR2 as SYDVKM. The CDR3 covers 12 residues. CDR3 sequence (DNA): TGTGCCAGCAGTTTAAACATCTATGGCTACACCTTC. Amino acid sequence: CASSLNIYGYTF.

The gene calls are TRBV18 and TRBJ2-2; D not certain. Germline V gives CDR1 KGHSH, CDR2 LQKENI. This CDR3 spans 13 amino acids. The V and J ends lost 4 bases and 1 base respectively, with 4 bases between them. DNA for the CDR3: TGTGCCAGCTCACGAGAGAACACCGGGGAGCTGTTTTTT. This gives the protein CASSRENTGELFF.